This T cell receptor beta chain was identified in a study of spatial heterogeneity in lung cancer. Study-wide context: Within tumor regions, the number of TCR transcripts tracked closely with a T cell module score obtained from matched bulk RNA-seq. Whole-study results and caveats: Counts of expanded intratumoral alpha and beta TCRs tracked tumor mutation counts.

Individually, TCR cDNA molecules were each labelled with a unique molecular identifier. One entry per CDR3 protein results from TCRdb running MiXCR on the 5' RACE reads. The sample includes approximately 11,000 distinct CDR3 sequences, around 5% of them seen just once. The time point: sample taken at primary tumor resection. Tumor, nontumor lung or frozen PBMC supplied whole RNA that was sequenced unsorted. Trimming left V 1 base short and J 2 bases short, with 11 bases between. Germline lookup yields CDR1 KGHDR and CDR2 SFDVKD. There are 16 residues in the CDR3. Ten or more counts support this clonotype. Its antigen is unidentified.

The source is a male donor with early-stage non-small cell lung cancer. The sequencing here drew on lung tumor tissue, taken at surgery. This chain joins TRBV24-1 and TRBJ2-1, with a weak D call TRBD2 (6 bases). The chain's CDR3 is CATSDLAGSTYNEQFF. In nucleotides, the CDR3 is TGTGCCACCAGTGATTTAGCCGGGAGCACCTACAATGAGCAGTTCTTC.